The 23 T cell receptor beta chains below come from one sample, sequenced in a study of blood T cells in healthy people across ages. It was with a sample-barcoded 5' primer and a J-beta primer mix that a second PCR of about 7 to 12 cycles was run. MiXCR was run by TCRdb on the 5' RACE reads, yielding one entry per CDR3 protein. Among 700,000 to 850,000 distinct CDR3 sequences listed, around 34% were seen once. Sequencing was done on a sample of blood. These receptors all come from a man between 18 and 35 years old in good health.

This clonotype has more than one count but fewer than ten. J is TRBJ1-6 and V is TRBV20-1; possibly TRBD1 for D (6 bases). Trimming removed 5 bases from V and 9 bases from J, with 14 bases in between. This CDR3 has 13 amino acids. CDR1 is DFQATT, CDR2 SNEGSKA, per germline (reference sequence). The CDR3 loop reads CSAALKGGSPLHF. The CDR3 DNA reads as TGCAGTGCTGCCCTGAAGGGGGGTTCACCCCTCCACTTT.

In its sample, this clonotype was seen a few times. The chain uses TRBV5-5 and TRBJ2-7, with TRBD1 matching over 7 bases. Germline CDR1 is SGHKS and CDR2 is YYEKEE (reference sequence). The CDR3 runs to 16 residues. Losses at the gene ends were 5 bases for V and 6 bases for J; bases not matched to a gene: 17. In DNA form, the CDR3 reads TGTGCCAGCAGTCTAGGGGGCTTATCCAGGAACCGCGAGCAGTACTTC. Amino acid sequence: CASSLGGLSRNREQYF.

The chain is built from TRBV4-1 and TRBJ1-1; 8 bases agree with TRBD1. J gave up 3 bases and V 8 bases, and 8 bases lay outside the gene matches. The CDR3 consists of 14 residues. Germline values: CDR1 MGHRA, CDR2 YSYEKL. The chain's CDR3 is CASGLGTGDTEAFF. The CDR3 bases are TGCGCCAGCGGCCTCGGGACAGGAGACACTGAAGCTTTCTTT.

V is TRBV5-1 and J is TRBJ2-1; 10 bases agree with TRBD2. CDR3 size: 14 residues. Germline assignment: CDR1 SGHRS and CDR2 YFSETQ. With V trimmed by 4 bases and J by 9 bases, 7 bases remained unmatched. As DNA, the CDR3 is TGCGCCAGCAGCCCCAGCGGGGGGGCCAGTGAGCAGTTCTTC. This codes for CASSPSGGASEQFF.

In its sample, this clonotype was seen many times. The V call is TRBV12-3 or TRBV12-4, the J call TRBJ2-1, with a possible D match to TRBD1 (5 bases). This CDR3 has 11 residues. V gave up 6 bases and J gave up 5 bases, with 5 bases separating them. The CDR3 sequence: CASRDNNEQFF. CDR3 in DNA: TGTGCCAGCAGGGACAACAATGAGCAGTTCTTC.

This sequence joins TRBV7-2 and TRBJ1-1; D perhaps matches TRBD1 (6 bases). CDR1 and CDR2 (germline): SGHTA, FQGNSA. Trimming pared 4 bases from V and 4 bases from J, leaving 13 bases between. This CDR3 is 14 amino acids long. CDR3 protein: CASSSRTESTEAFF. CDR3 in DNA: TGTGCCAGCAGCTCCCGGACAGAGAGCACTGAAGCTTTCTTT.

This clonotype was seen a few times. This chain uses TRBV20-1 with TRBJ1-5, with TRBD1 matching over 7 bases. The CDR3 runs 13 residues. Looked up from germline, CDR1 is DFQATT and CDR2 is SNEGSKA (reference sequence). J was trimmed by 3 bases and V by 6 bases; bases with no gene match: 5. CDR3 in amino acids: CSARDSSNQPQHF. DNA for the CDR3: TGCAGTGCCAGGGACAGCTCCAATCAGCCCCAGCATTTT.

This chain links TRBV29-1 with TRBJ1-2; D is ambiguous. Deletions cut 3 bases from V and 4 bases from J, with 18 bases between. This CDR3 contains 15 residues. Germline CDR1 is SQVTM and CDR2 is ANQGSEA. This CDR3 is CSVEVRSSNIYGYTF. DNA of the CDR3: TGCAGCGTTGAGGTGAGGTCGAGCAACATCTATGGCTACACCTTC.

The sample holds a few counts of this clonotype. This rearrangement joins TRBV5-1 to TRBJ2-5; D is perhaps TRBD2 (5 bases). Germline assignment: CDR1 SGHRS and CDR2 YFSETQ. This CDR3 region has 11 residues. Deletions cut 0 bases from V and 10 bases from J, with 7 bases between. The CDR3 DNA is TGCGCCAGCAGCTTGGCGGAGGACCAGTACTTC. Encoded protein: CASSLAEDQYF.

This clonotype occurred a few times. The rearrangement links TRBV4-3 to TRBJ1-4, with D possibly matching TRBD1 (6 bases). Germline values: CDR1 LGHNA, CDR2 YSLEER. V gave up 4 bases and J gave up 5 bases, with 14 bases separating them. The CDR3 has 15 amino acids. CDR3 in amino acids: CASSRGGRGNEKLFF. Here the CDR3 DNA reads TGCGCCAGCAGCCGGGGAGGCAGGGGCAATGAAAAACTGTTTTTT.

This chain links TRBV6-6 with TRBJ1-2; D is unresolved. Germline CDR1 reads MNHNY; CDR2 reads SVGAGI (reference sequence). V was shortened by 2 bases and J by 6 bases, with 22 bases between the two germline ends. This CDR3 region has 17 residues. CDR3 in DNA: TGTGCCAGCAGTTACCCAGGAGCGCGGGAGAAGGAGGATGGCTACACCTTC. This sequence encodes CASSYPGAREKEDGYTF.

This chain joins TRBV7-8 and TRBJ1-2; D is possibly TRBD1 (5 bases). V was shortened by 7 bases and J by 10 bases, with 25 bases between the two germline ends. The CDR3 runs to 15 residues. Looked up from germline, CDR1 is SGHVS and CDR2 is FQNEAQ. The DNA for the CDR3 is TGTGCCAGCACCCTAATAAGGGGACCGGCTGAGGACTACACCTTC. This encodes CASTLIRGPAEDYTF. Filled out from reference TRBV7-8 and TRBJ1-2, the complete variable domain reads GAGVSQSPRYKVAKRGQDVALRCDPISGHVSLFWYQQALGQGPEFLTYFQNEAQLDKSGLPSDRFFAERPEGSVSTLKIQRTQQEDSAVYLCASTLIRGPAEDYTFGSGTRLTVV.

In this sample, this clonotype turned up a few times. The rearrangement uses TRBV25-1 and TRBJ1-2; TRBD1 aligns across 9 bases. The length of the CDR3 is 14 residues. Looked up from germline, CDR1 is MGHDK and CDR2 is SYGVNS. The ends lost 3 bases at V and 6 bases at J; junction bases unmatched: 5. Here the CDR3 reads CASSEGTGSNGYTF. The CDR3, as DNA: TGTGCCAGCAGTGAGGGGACAGGGAGTAATGGCTACACCTTC.

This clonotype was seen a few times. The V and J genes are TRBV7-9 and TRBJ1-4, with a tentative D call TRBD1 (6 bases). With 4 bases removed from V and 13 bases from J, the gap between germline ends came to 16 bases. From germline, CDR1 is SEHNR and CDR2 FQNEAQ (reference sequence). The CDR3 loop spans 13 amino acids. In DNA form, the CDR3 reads TGTGCCAGCAGCTCGACTCAGGGGAGTAGACTGTTTTTT. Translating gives CASSSTQGSRLFF.

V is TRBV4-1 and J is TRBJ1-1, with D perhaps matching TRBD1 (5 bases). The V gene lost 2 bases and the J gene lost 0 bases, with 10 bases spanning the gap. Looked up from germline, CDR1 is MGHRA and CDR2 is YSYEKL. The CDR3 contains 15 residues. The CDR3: CASSQQRGVNTEAFF. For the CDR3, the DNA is TGCGCCAGCAGCCAACAACGGGGGGTGAACACTGAAGCTTTCTTT.

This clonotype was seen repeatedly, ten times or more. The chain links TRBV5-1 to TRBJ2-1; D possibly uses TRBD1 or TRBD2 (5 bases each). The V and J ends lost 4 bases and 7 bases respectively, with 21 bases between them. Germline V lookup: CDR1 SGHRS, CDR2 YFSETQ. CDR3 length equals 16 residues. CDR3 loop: CASSPRRGPEENEQFF. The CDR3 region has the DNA TGCGCCAGCAGCCCCCGTAGGGGACCTGAGGAGAATGAGCAGTTCTTC.

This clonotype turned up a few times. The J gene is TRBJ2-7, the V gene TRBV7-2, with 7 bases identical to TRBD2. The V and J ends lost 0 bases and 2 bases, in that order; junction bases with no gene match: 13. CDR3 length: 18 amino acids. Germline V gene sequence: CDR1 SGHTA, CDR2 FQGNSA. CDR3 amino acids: CASSLAGVWGGAAYEQYF. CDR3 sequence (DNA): TGTGCCAGCAGCTTAGCCGGCGTTTGGGGGGGTGCTGCCTACGAGCAGTACTTC.

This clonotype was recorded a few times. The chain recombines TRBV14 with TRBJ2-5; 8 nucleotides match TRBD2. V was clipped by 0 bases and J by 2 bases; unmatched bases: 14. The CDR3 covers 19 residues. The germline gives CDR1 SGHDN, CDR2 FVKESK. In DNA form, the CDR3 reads TGTGCCAGCAGCCAAGATATCGCGTGGACGGGGGGGCGACAAGAGACCCAGTACTTC. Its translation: CASSQDIAWTGGRQETQYF.

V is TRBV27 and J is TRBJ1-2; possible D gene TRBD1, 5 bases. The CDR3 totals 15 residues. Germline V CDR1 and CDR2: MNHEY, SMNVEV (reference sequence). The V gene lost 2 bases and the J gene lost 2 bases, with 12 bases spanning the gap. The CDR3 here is CASSLPGTLNYGYTF. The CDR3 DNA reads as TGTGCCAGCAGTTTACCAGGGACCTTAAACTATGGCTACACCTTC.

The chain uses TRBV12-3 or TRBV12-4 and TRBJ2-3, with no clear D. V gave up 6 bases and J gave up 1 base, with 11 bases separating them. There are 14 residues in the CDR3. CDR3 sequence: CASSLYHGTDTQYF. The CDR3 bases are TGTGCCAGCAGCTTGTACCATGGCACAGATACGCAGTATTTT.

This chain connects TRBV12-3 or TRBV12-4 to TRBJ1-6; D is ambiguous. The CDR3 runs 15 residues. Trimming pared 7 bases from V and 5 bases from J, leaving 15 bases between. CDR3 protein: CASTLRVRDNSPLHF. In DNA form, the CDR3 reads TGTGCCAGCACCCTTCGGGTGAGGGATAATTCACCCCTCCACTTT.

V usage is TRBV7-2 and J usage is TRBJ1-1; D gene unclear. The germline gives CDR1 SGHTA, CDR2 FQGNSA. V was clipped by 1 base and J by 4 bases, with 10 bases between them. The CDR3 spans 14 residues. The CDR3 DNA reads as TGTGCCAGCAGCTTAGGGGGTGTTCTCACTGAAGCTTTCTTT. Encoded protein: CASSLGGVLTEAFF. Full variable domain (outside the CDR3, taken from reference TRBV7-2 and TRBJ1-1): GAGVSQSPSNKVTEKGKDVELRCDPISGHTALYWYRQSLGQGLEFLIYFQGNSAPDKSGLPSDRFSAERTGGSVSTLTIQRTQQEDSAVYLCASSLGGVLTEAFFGQGTRLTVV.

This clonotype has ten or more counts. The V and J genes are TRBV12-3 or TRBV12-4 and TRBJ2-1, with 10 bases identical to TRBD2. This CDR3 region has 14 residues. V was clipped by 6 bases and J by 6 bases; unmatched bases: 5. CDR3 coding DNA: TGTGCCAGCAGAACCGGGACTAGCGCCAATGAGCAGTTCTTC. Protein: CASRTGTSANEQFF.